This TCR beta chain appears in the sequencing data of a study of T cell repertoires in cytomegalovirus infection (dated by TCRdb to about 2019). Some background on the complete study: The HLA type of each donor mattered for the analysis, because public TCR beta signatures pointed to carriage of CMV infection along with the matching HLA type. Overall study results and their limits: Carriers of CMV infection plus the relevant HLA type were discriminated by the cumulative frequency of public TCR beta family members in the study cohort and in an independent 352-donor cohort. In the ex vivo response, HLA-C-restricted CMV-specific TCR beta clonotypes were dominant, and in two of eight donors the single most frequent clonotype came from this HLA-C-restricted group.

CDR1 and CDR2, looked up from the germline V gene (reference sequence), are SEHNR and FQNEAQ. A distance of 7 bases separates the germline ends of V and J, which lose 2 bases and 0 bases respectively. Measured from the cysteine to the phenylalanine, the CDR3 is 14 residues long. Kept here is only the CDR3 DNA, which spans 42 bases and is read in frame from base 1. Sequencing took place on an Illumina HiSeq 1500. TCRdb reprocessing: public reads trimmed at Q25 with fastp, clones called with MiXCR, in-frame beta chains kept. Rows with one shared CDR3 protein collapse into an entry with the most common genes and DNA. The sample has approximately 240,000 distinct CDR3 sequences on record, 10% to 15% of them singletons. The ten most abundant clones make up 1.5% to 2% of the sample. Comments on this clonotype: Its target antigen remains unknown. No base quality values were provided; no much bigger clone lies one nucleotide off.

The sequencing sample was made of PBMCs. The TCR originated in a human donor in good health (CMV status not recorded). Some clones in this sample may be carry-over from other donors' samples. Here the chain combines TRBV7-9 and TRBJ1-1, with no confidently assigned D gene. The CDR3 region has the sequence CASSLYEVNTEAFF. In nucleotides, the sequence is TGTGCCAGCAGCTTATATGAGGTGAACACTGAAGCTTTCTTT.